Listed here are 19 T cell receptor beta chains from one sample, sequenced in a study of shared clonotypes between healthy human individuals. Sequenced by immunoSEQ multiplex PCR; TCRdb stores in-frame clones only, minus some. The sample holds roughly 2,500,000 clones; approximately 94% are singletons and the top ten take around 0.37%. The sequenced sample consisted of naive CD4+ T cells from PBMCs. Indicated subset: CD45RA+ positively selected. These receptors were collected from a man younger than 35 in good health. Some clones in this sample may be carry-over from other donors' samples.

CDR3 DNA sequence: TGTGCCAGCTCACCGATGGGACTAGCGGAGATAGAGACCCAGTACTTC. The encoded protein is CASSPMGLAEIETQYF. The chain combines TRBV18 with TRBJ2-5, with 11 bases lining up with TRBD2. Germline trimming cut 3 bases from V and 4 bases from J; bases unmatched to any gene: 7. Germline CDR1 reads KGHSH; CDR2 reads LQKENI. CDR3 size: 16 residues.

This chain uses TRBV19 with TRBJ2-6, with D maybe TRBD2 (5 bases). CDR3 size: 15 residues. V was shortened by 11 bases and J by 2 bases, with 16 bases between the two germline ends. CDR1 and CDR2 from the germline V gene are LNHDA and SQIVND (reference sequence). In nucleotides, the CDR3 is TGTGCCTCGAATGGCGGGCGAACTGGGGCCAACGTCCTGACTTTC. Protein: CASNGGRTGANVLTF.

The rearrangement joins TRBV10-3 to TRBJ1-5; D is ambiguous. Germline V gene data show CDR1 as ENHRY and CDR2 as SYGVKD. CDR3 length: 14 residues. V lost 8 bases and J 0 bases, leaving 11 bases between the germline ends. Here the CDR3 reads CAIGAVNSNQPQHF. DNA for the CDR3: TGTGCCATCGGTGCCGTCAATAGCAATCAGCCCCAGCATTTT.

Remarks on this clone: Other DNA sequences from this sample encode an identical CDR3 as well. The CDR3 sequence is CASSLLSQPQHF. The CDR3 DNA is TGTGCCAGCAGTTTATTGAGTCAGCCCCAGCATTTT. V and J are TRBV28 and TRBJ1-5; the D is unclear. V was pared by 1 base and J by 6 bases, with 4 bases between. Germline-derived CDR1 and CDR2 are MDHEN and SYDVKM. There are 12 residues in the CDR3.

V and J are TRBV28 and TRBJ2-5; 8 nucleotides align to TRBD2. J lost 4 bases, V lost 2 bases, and 6 bases had no gene match. Germline CDR1 is MDHEN and CDR2 is SYDVKM. The CDR3 contains 15 residues. In DNA, the CDR3 is TGTGCCAGCAGTTTAATAGCGGGAATGAGAGAGACCCAGTACTTC. This translates into CASSLIAGMRETQYF.

The chain combines TRBV15 with TRBJ2-4; 11 nucleotides agree with TRBD1. Trimming at V came to 0 bases and at J to 1 base, leaving 11 bases not matched to a gene. Per the germline V gene, CDR1 is LNHNV and CDR2 is YYDKDF (reference sequence). The CDR3 has 20 amino acids. This CDR3 reads CATSREPGQGGWSAKNIQYF. The DNA for the CDR3 is TGTGCCACCAGCAGAGAGCCGGGACAGGGGGGGTGGTCGGCCAAAAACATTCAGTACTTC.

The chain joins TRBV10-3 to TRBJ2-5, with 7 bases fitting TRBD1. CDR1 ENHRY and CDR2 SYGVKD come from the germline V gene. The CDR3 contains 15 residues. V lost 6 bases to trimming and J lost 4 bases; unmatched junction nucleotides: 11. The CDR3 DNA is TGTGCCATCAGCGACAGGGAAAGGGCCTCAGAGACCCAGTACTTC. This translates into CAISDRERASETQYF.

This clone is a singleton in its sample. This sequence joins TRBV6-5 and TRBJ2-1, with 7 positions matching TRBD1. Trimming removed 6 bases from V and 10 bases from J; junction bases left unmatched: 6. Germline V lookup: CDR1 MNHEY, CDR2 SVGAGI. The CDR3 runs 12 residues. As DNA, the CDR3 is TGTGCCAGCAGACAGGGGTTTTGGGAGCAGTTCTTC. It specifies CASRQGFWEQFF.

CDR3 sequence reads: CAISVLNRDRVHEQYF. Written as DNA, the CDR3 is TGTGCCATCAGTGTCCTCAACCGGGACAGGGTGCACGAGCAGTACTTC. This chain links TRBV10-3 with TRBJ2-7, with 9 bases that match TRBD1. V dropped 4 bases and J dropped 5; count of bases not matched to a gene: 12. Per the germline V gene, CDR1 is ENHRY and CDR2 is SYGVKD. CDR3 length: 16 residues.

The rearrangement joins TRBV5-4 to TRBJ2-2; D assignment may be TRBD1 or TRBD2 (7 bases each). Trimming left V 3 bases short and J 6 bases short, with 18 bases between. This CDR3 has 16 amino acids. Germline V gene data show CDR1 as SGHNT and CDR2 as YYREEE (reference sequence). This chain's CDR3 is CASSSPKQGGSGELFF. CDR3 in DNA: TGTGCCAGCAGCTCCCCGAAGCAGGGGGGGTCCGGGGAGCTGTTTTTT.

CDR3 in amino acids: CASSLEVRASTEAFF. In DNA, the CDR3 is TGCGCCAGCAGCTTGGAGGTCAGGGCCTCCACTGAAGCTTTCTTT. The chain employs TRBV5-1 and TRBJ1-1; D perhaps matches TRBD1 (5 bases). CDR1 is SGHRS and CDR2 is YFSETQ in the germline V gene. V lost 0 bases and J lost 4, with 13 bases in between. The CDR3 contains 15 residues.

The chain links TRBV9 to TRBJ1-2, with unresolved D. The CDR3 sequence is 15 residues long. Trimming removed 3 bases at V and 8 bases at J, with 20 bases between. CDR1 and CDR2 from the germline V gene are SGDLS and YYNGEE. The CDR3 DNA sequence: TGTGCCAGCAGCGCCGATGCGGGCCTTCCGTCCGGCTACACCTTC. The encoded protein is CASSADAGLPSGYTF.

This clone was recorded only once. Other DNA sequences in the same sample also yield this CDR3. V gene TRBV7-2 combines with J gene TRBJ2-7, with D unresolved. V was clipped by 2 bases and J by 5 bases, with 7 bases between them. In germline, CDR1 is SGHTA, CDR2 FQGNSA. The CDR3 is 12 amino acids. The CDR3 DNA reads as TGTGCCAGCAGCTTATGGGGAAACGAGCAGTACTTC. This encodes CASSLWGNEQYF.

The rearrangement uses TRBV11-2 and TRBJ1-2, with 9 bases matching TRBD1. Germline loops: CDR1 SGHAT, CDR2 FQNNGV. Trimming took 5 bases from V and 6 from J; bases not matched to a gene: 4. This CDR3 spans 13 amino acids. CDR3 sequence: CASSRDRGNGYTF. The CDR3 region has the DNA TGTGCCAGCAGCCGAGACAGGGGGAATGGCTACACCTTC.

The chain combines TRBV28 with TRBJ2-5; D gene unclear. Germline CDR1 and CDR2: MDHEN and SYDVKM. V lost 3 bases to trimming and J lost 0 bases, with 2 bases between them. The length of the CDR3 is 12 residues. The CDR3 loop is CASSFYQETQYF. CDR3 bases: TGTGCCAGCAGTTTCTACCAAGAGACCCAGTACTTC.

This clone showed up just once. Other DNA sequences in this specimen translate into the identical CDR3. The chain uses TRBV2 and TRBJ1-3; D is uncertain. Trimming cost V 9 bases and J 0 bases, with 6 bases left between them. The germline V gene has CDR1 SNHLY and CDR2 FYNNEI. The CDR3 runs to 12 residues. The CDR3, as DNA: TGTGCCAGTCGTTACTCTGGAAACACCATATATTTT. Encoded protein: CASRYSGNTIYF.

The chain combines TRBV27 with TRBJ1-2, with D maybe TRBD1 (5 bases). Trimming removed 4 bases at V and 4 bases at J, with 10 bases between. The CDR3 is 13 amino acids. CDR1 and CDR2 (germline): MNHEY, SMNVEV (reference sequence). CDR3 residues: CASSSGIRYGYTF. For the CDR3, the DNA is TGTGCCAGCAGTTCAGGGATCCGCTATGGCTACACCTTC.

The J gene is TRBJ1-2, the V gene TRBV28; D is uncertain. This CDR3 region has 14 residues. CDR1 is MDHEN and CDR2 is SYDVKM in the germline V gene. Between the trimmed V and J ends, which lost 6 bases and 8 bases, there was a span of 19 bases. This CDR3 is CASSTPAGGRGYTF. The CDR3 nucleotides are TGTGCCAGCAGCACCCCGGCGGGCGGCAGGGGCTACACCTTC.

The rearrangement uses TRBV2 and TRBJ2-3; D is possibly TRBD1 or TRBD2 (5 bases each). The V and J ends lost 7 bases and 0 bases respectively, with 11 bases between them. The CDR3 has 14 residues. Per the germline V gene, CDR1 is SNHLY and CDR2 is FYNNEI. CDR3 sequence: CASTTGPSTDTQYF. The CDR3 DNA reads TGTGCCAGCACGACGGGGCCCAGCACAGATACGCAGTATTTT.